This T cell receptor (beta chain) was retrieved from a study of OX40 agonist ivuxolimab in advanced cancers. As for the study more broadly: Ivuxolimab was a fully human IgG2 agonistic monoclonal antibody targeting the costimulatory receptor OX40 (CD134). Intravenous ivuxolimab was administered to patients every 2 weeks at six dose levels: 0.01, 0.1, 0.3, 1.5, 3 and 10 mg/kg. Among the roughly 50 dose-escalation patients, around 19 had hepatocellular carcinoma, about 15 melanoma, 9 renal cell carcinoma and 9 head and neck cancer. A male proportion of approximately 83% and a mean age of approximately 60 years, ranging from about 23 to 79, were recorded for the dose-escalation cohort. Prior anti-PD-1, anti-PD-L1 or anti-CTLA-4 therapy was permitted, and 35% to 40% of dose-escalation patients had received checkpoint inhibitors. Partial responses occurred in three dose-escalation patients: two with cutaneous melanoma and one with hepatocellular carcinoma. Peripheral TCRbeta sequencing was intended to test whether TCR sequence diversity was altered and clonal T-cell expansion was caused by ivuxolimab. The paper covers the monotherapy dose-escalation part of the phase I ivuxolimab trial, which included N = 52 patients. Broader findings and caveats from the paper: Low levels of normalized T-cell clonal expansion were also seen in some patients who did not respond. At doses of 0.1 to 3.0 mg/kg, clonal expansion of both CD4+ and CD8+ blood T cells was observed from baseline to week 6. After ivuxolimab, more expanded clones were found on average in CD8+ T cells than in CD4+ T cells. In the 0.1-3.0 mg/kg groups, partial responders were among the patients with the lowest normalized peripheral clonal expansion, particularly in CD8+ T cells. Which antigens the clonally expanded peripheral T cells were specific for was not determined.

On this clone: Its target antigen remains unknown. Within one base of it there is no much larger clone, and no base qualities were kept.

Genomic DNA was extracted from sorted cells for sequencing of the TCRbeta CDR3 region. The immunoSEQ Assay was used to sequence the TCRbeta CDR3 regions. TCRdb mirrors the immuneACCESS table, restricted to in-frame sequences. Some clones are absent from its copies; in checked studies, under half trace to an unresolved V gene, and the reason for the others is unknown. Here the sample has 45,000 to 65,000 clones; approximately 91% occur a single time. The top ten hold 14% of the sample. Measured from the cysteine to the phenylalanine, the CDR3 is 15 residues long. Here the CDR3 DNA is all that survives: 45 bases in frame from base 1. V is cut back by 2 bases and J by 4 bases, with 5 bases in the junction unmatched. From the germline V gene (reference sequence), CDR1 is LNHDA and CDR2 is SQIVND. The trial excluded patients who had a history of autoimmune disease or who were on systemic immunosuppression. Peripheral blood for TCR sequencing was collected from all dose cohorts at baseline, on cycle 4 day 1, and on cycle 7 day 1. The samples were drawn from a first-in-human, open-label, multicenter phase I dose-escalation trial of ivuxolimab. Adults with locally advanced or metastatic head and neck squamous cell, hepatocellular, melanoma or renal cell carcinoma were enrolled in the trial. Before TCR sequencing, CD4+ T cells and CD8+ T cells were sorted from peripheral blood as separate populations.

The sequenced sample was CD4+ or CD8+ T cells sorted from blood, obtained in a trial of the OX40 agonist ivuxolimab. The receptor comes from an adult with an advanced solid tumor such as melanoma, head and neck, liver or kidney cancer. The rearranged segments are TRBV19 and TRBJ2-5; 9 of the junction bases match TRBD1. CDR3 reads: CASSISGQGGETQYF. The nucleotide sequence is given as TGTGCCAGTAGTATATCGGGACAGGGAGGAGAGACCCAGTACTTC.